Below, 27 T cell receptor beta chains from the same sample are listed, as sequenced in a study of Ad26.COV2.S vaccination and SARS-CoV-2 variants. Treatment: 19 received Ad26.COV2.S at low or high dose, single or two shots; 5 received placebo; per-sample allocation not given. Specimens were obtained on day 63 following the first vaccine or placebo injection. Here immunoSEQ multiplex PCR was the method, and the copy in TCRdb shows in-frame clones only, minus some. The profile shows 380,000 or so clones, roughly 90% of them singletons. Sequencing used peripheral blood, obtained in a trial of Ad26.COV2.S vaccine versus placebo. All receptors derive from a person between 18 and 60 years old who received the Ad26.COV2.S COVID-19 vaccine or a placebo.

The chain is built from TRBV30 and TRBJ2-3; no definite D call. V gave up 0 bases and J gave up 2 bases, with 15 bases separating them. There are 16 residues in the CDR3. Germline CDR1 is GTSNPN and CDR2 is SVGIG (reference sequence). The CDR3 sequence: CAWSVRLGGTTDTQYF. The CDR3 DNA reads TGTGCCTGGAGTGTACGGTTAGGTGGTACCACAGATACGCAGTATTTT.

The chain has TRBV7-8 and TRBJ2-3; D remains ambiguous. The length of the CDR3 is 16 residues. V lost 1 base, J lost 2 bases, and 13 bases lay in between. Germline V gives CDR1 SGHVS, CDR2 FQNEAQ. The DNA of the CDR3 is TGTGCCAGCAGCTTAGGCTTGAACGGGTTCACAGATACGCAGTATTTT. Amino acid sequence: CASSLGLNGFTDTQYF.

The chain couples TRBV3-1 (or the pseudogene TRBV3-2) to TRBJ2-7, with 8 bases lining up with TRBD2. Trimming cost V 0 bases and J 0 bases; bases outside gene matches: 4. From germline, CDR1 is LGHDT and CDR2 YNNKEL (reference sequence). This CDR3 region has 16 residues. The CDR3 bases are TGTGCCAGCAGCCAAGAATATGGGACTAGCTCCTACGAGCAGTACTTC. This codes for CASSQEYGTSSYEQYF.

The gene calls are TRBV6-5 and TRBJ1-5; TRBD1 might be the D (6 bases). V dropped 4 bases and J dropped 4 bases, with 11 bases sitting between them. This CDR3 is built from 14 residues. Germline V gene lookup returns CDR1 MNHEY and CDR2 SVGAGI. DNA for the CDR3: TGTGCCAGCAGTTCTCGACAGGAGAATCAGCCCCAGCATTTT. It is translated as CASSSRQENQPQHF.

The chain joins TRBV27 to TRBJ1-5; D unclear. Trimming took 0 bases from V and 2 from J, leaving 11 bases between them. The CDR3 sequence is 16 residues long. CDR1 MNHEY and CDR2 SMNVEV come from the germline V gene (reference sequence). This CDR3 reads CASSLSAYPGNQPQHF. CDR3 sequence (DNA): TGTGCCAGCAGTTTATCGGCCTACCCAGGCAATCAGCCCCAGCATTTT.

This clone was seen a single time. The V call is TRBV24-1, the J call TRBJ2-1, with 8 bases that match TRBD2. There are 15 residues in the CDR3. Germline values: CDR1 KGHDR, CDR2 SFDVKD. V trimming: 9 bases; J trimming: 0 bases; junction bases outside the gene matches: 6. The CDR3 spells CATDAGGGSYNEQFF. The CDR3 nucleotides read TGTGCCACCGACGCGGGGGGAGGCTCCTACAATGAGCAGTTCTTC.

This chain links TRBV10-3 with TRBJ2-3; the match to TRBD2 covers 8 bases. This CDR3 region has 14 residues. V gave up 7 bases and J gave up 3 bases; unmatched junction bases: 6. Germline values: CDR1 ENHRY, CDR2 SYGVKD. The CDR3 reads CAINTGGPTDTQYF. CDR3 coding DNA: TGTGCCATCAATACGGGGGGGCCGACAGATACGCAGTATTTT.

V and J are TRBV6-2 or TRBV6-3 and TRBJ2-7; 13 bases line up with TRBD2. Trimming cost V 4 bases and J 3 bases; bases outside gene matches: 3. The CDR3 has 15 residues. CDR1 and CDR2 (germline): MNHEY, SVGEGT. Here the CDR3 DNA reads TGTGCCAGCAGTTGGGGACTAGCGGGAAACTACGAGCAGTACTTC. Protein: CASSWGLAGNYEQYF.

This chain uses TRBV4-1 with TRBJ1-1; D gene uncertain. The length of the CDR3 is 18 residues. V was trimmed by 7 bases and J by 3 bases, leaving 27 bases between them. Germline V gives CDR1 MGHRA, CDR2 YSYEKL. CDR3 amino acids: CASTPLLGGRTQDTEAFF. CDR3 in DNA: TGCGCCAGCACCCCTTTATTGGGCGGGAGAACCCAGGACACTGAAGCTTTCTTT.

This clone turned up a few times. The chain recombines TRBV28 with TRBJ1-6; a weak D match, TRBD1 (6 bases). The CDR3 covers 15 residues. Looked up from germline, CDR1 is MDHEN and CDR2 is SYDVKM. The V and J ends lost 6 bases and 10 bases respectively, with 19 bases between them. The CDR3 protein is CASSSNRDMGSPLHF. The CDR3 DNA follows: TGTGCCAGCAGCTCAAACCGGGACATGGGATCACCCCTCCACTTT.

This clone was recorded only once. The chain has TRBV5-1 and TRBJ2-7; D uncertain. The CDR3 totals 15 residues. The germline V gene has CDR1 SGHRS and CDR2 YFSETQ. V lost 4 bases, J lost 0 bases, and 14 bases lay in between. In DNA form, the CDR3 reads TGCGCCAGCAGCCCTGACTTATACTCCTCCTACGAGCAGTACTTC. Translation: CASSPDLYSSYEQYF.

On this clone: The sample carries other DNA sequences with the same CDR3. J is TRBJ1-1 and V is TRBV2, with D tentatively TRBD1 (6 bases). Trimming stripped 6 bases from V and 0 bases from J, with 11 bases between. The CDR3 totals 14 residues. Germline assignment: CDR1 SNHLY and CDR2 FYNNEI. CDR3 amino acids: CASSEQGLNTEAFF. In DNA, the CDR3 is TGTGCCAGCAGCGAACAGGGCCTGAACACTGAAGCTTTCTTT.

Only one count was recorded for this clone. The J gene is TRBJ2-5, the V gene TRBV7-9; D may be TRBD1 or TRBD2 (5 bases each). The CDR3 extends over 14 amino acids. Germline V CDR1 and CDR2: SEHNR, FQNEAQ (reference sequence). V lost 4 bases and J lost 7, with 16 bases in between. This CDR3 reads CASSSGLGEWTQYF. The CDR3 DNA sequence: TGTGCCAGCAGCTCCGGACTGGGGGAATGGACCCAGTACTTC.

The chain couples TRBV7-9 to TRBJ2-7, with 9 bases lining up with TRBD1. This CDR3 has 13 amino acids. The germline gives CDR1 SEHNR, CDR2 FQNEAQ (reference sequence). V was pared by 5 bases and J by 3 bases, with 2 bases of the junction left unmatched. The CDR3 DNA reads as TGTGCCAGCAGCACAGGGGGCCTCTACGAGCAGTACTTC. Residues: CASSTGGLYEQYF.

This clone appeared once. This chain connects TRBV7-9 to TRBJ1-6; no clear D. Looked up from germline, CDR1 is SEHNR and CDR2 is FQNEAQ (reference sequence). Deletions cut 2 bases from V and 9 bases from J, with 20 bases between. This CDR3 spans 17 amino acids. DNA of the CDR3: TGTGCCAGCAGCTTAACGAGCGCCGTAGGTTCCGGTTCACCCCTCCACTTT. Amino acid sequence: CASSLTSAVGSGSPLHF.

The genes are TRBV9 and TRBJ1-5; D is perhaps TRBD1 (6 bases). The germline V gene has CDR1 SGDLS and CDR2 YYNGEE. Trimming pared 4 bases from V and 2 bases from J, leaving 10 bases between. This CDR3 comprises 14 residues. CDR3 in DNA: TGTGCCAGCAGCTCACAGGGAGGCAATCAGCCCCAGCATTTT. Its protein is CASSSQGGNQPQHF.

The chain combines TRBV28 with TRBJ1-6; 7 bases are shared with TRBD1. The length of the CDR3 is 15 residues. Germline V gene sequence: CDR1 MDHEN, CDR2 SYDVKM. Losses at the gene ends were 6 bases for V and 5 bases for J; bases not matched to a gene: 7. The CDR3 sequence is CASSPSDRDNSPLHF. The DNA of the CDR3 is TGTGCCAGCAGCCCTAGCGACAGGGATAATTCACCCCTCCACTTT. Supplemented by reference TRBV28 and TRBJ1-6, the full variable domain reads DVKVTQSSRYLVKRTGEKVFLECVQDMDHENMFWYRQDPGLGLRLIYFSYDVKMKEKGDIPEGYSVSREKKERFSLILESASTNQTSMYLCASSPSDRDNSPLHFGNGTRLTVT.

The chain links TRBV28 to TRBJ2-5; TRBD2 matches 10 bases. Trimming cost V 6 bases and J 4 bases; bases outside gene matches: 5. Germline V gene sequence: CDR1 MDHEN, CDR2 SYDVKM. The CDR3 consists of 14 residues. The chain's CDR3 is CASRRRLAGETQYF. CDR3 bases: TGTGCCAGCAGACGTAGACTAGCGGGAGAGACCCAGTACTTC.

This clone came up once. CDR3 sequence (DNA): TGTGCCAGCAGTCTTAGCGGGGGGGCGGTTCAAGCTCACAATGAGCAGTTCTTC. Its protein product is CASSLSGGAVQAHNEQFF. The V gene is TRBV27, the J gene TRBJ2-1, with TRBD2 identical over 11 bases. After removal of 5 bases from V and 5 bases from J, the junction contained 14 bases not matched to a gene. The CDR3 runs to 18 residues. Germline CDR1 and CDR2: MNHEY and SMNVEV (reference sequence).

The chain joins TRBV6-1 to TRBJ2-1; D remains unclear. The CDR3 has 12 amino acids. Trimming removed 2 bases from V and 12 bases from J, with 11 bases in between. Germline lookup yields CDR1 MNHNS and CDR2 SASEGT. CDR3 nucleotide sequence: TGTGCCAGCAGTGAATCCTGGGTGGTGCAGTTCTTC. This gives the protein CASSESWVVQFF.

This clone was seen at least ten times. V and J are TRBV28 and TRBJ2-1; 7 nucleotides line up with TRBD1. V was pared by 7 bases and J by 3 bases, with 6 bases of the junction left unmatched. This CDR3 spans 14 amino acids. Germline V lookup: CDR1 MDHEN, CDR2 SYDVKM. The CDR3 loop reads CASNLGTVYNEQFF. The CDR3 nucleotides are TGTGCCAGCAATCTTGGGACAGTCTACAATGAGCAGTTCTTC.

The chain has TRBV5-4 and TRBJ2-1, with 8 nucleotides matching TRBD2. CDR1 SGHNT and CDR2 YYREEE come from the germline V gene (reference sequence). J lost 9 bases, V lost 2 bases, and 10 bases had no gene match. The CDR3 covers 15 residues. In nucleotides, the CDR3 is TGTGCCAGCAGCTTCTTCCAGCGGGAGAGGGGTGAGCAGTTCTTC. Translating gives CASSFFQRERGEQFF.

The chain uses TRBV5-1 and TRBJ1-2; 7 bases fit TRBD1. After removal of 4 bases from V and 4 bases from J, the junction contained 4 bases not matched to a gene. This CDR3 comprises 13 residues. Germline CDR1 reads SGHRS; CDR2 reads YFSETQ. CDR3 sequence: CASSQDRIYGYTF. The CDR3 DNA reads TGCGCCAGCAGCCAGGACAGGATCTATGGCTACACCTTC. The whole variable domain, remainder taken from reference TRBV5-1 and TRBJ1-2, is KAGVTQTPRYLIKTRGQQVTLSCSPISGHRSVSWYQQTPGQGLQFLFEYFSETQRNKGNFPGRFSGRQFSNSRSEMNVSTLELGDSALYLCASSQDRIYGYTFGSGTRLTVV.

CDR3 sequence reads: CASSMGRGHSNQPQHF. CDR3 DNA sequence: TGTGCCAGTAGTATGGGGAGGGGGCATAGCAATCAGCCCCAGCATTTT. The chain has TRBV19 and TRBJ1-5; 7 positions agree with TRBD1. The CDR3 loop spans 16 amino acids. The germline CDR1 and CDR2 sequences are LNHDA and SQIVND (reference sequence). The V gene end was trimmed by 3 bases and the J gene end by 0 bases; junction bases not matched to a gene: 5.

This rearrangement joins TRBV28 to TRBJ2-3; TRBD1 matches at 9 bases. This CDR3 has 18 amino acids. Germline V gives CDR1 MDHEN, CDR2 SYDVKM. Germline trimming cut 1 base from V and 0 bases from J; bases unmatched to any gene: 8. CDR3: CASSLFPTGTGSTDTQYF. CDR3 nucleotide sequence: TGTGCCAGCAGTTTATTTCCGACCGGGACAGGGAGCACAGATACGCAGTATTTT.

The chain combines TRBV29-1 with TRBJ2-7, with 11 bases fitting TRBD2. This CDR3 is built from 13 residues. V lost 6 bases and J lost 6; bases outside the gene matches: 7. CDR1 and CDR2 (germline): SQVTM, ANQGSEA. The CDR3 DNA sequence: TGCAGCGTCACCGGGACTAGCGGACTCGAGCAGTACTTC. Translation gives CSVTGTSGLEQYF.

The chain employs TRBV7-2 and TRBJ2-3, with D tentatively TRBD2 (5 bases). Germline V CDR1 and CDR2: SGHTA, FQGNSA. V lost 3 bases, J lost 1 base, and 20 bases lay in between. CDR3 length: 18 residues. CDR3 sequence (DNA): TGTGCCAGCAGCTTCCTGGTTAGCGCCCCTCAGGGCACAGATACGCAGTATTTT. The encoded protein is CASSFLVSAPQGTDTQYF.